A single sample gave rise to the 17 T cell receptor beta chains below, sequenced in a study of a mutant IDH1 vaccine in newly diagnosed glioma. The data were produced by immunoSEQ multiplex PCR, yet TCRdb's version contains in-frame clones alone and is incomplete. In the table there are more than 50,000 clones, around 85% of which are singletons. Time point described: baseline, week 1 (first vaccination visit). The treatment here: pre-vaccination baseline after standard-of-care therapy. Source: PBMCs, taken from a glioma patient treated with radiotherapy, temozolomide or both. All receptors derive from a man younger than 40 with glioma.

The sample holds one count of this clone. V and J are TRBV28 and TRBJ2-7, with TRBD1 as a possible D gene (6 bases). Germline values: CDR1 MDHEN, CDR2 SYDVKM. Trimming shortened V by 4 bases and J by 3 bases, and 13 bases separated the two germline ends. This CDR3 comprises 14 residues. This chain's CDR3 is CASSSRTADYEQYF. DNA of the CDR3: TGTGCCAGCAGTTCCCGGACAGCGGACTACGAGCAGTACTTC.

The V call is TRBV30, the J call TRBJ1-2, with D tentatively TRBD1 (5 bases). The V end lost 4 bases, the J end lost 4 bases, and 16 bases lay between the germline ends. Germline V CDR1 and CDR2: GTSNPN, SVGIG (reference sequence). The CDR3 length is 14 residues. The CDR3 nucleotides are TGTGCCTGGAATTACGGCAGGGAGATCTATGGCTACACCTTC. It yields the protein CAWNYGREIYGYTF.

The rearrangement links TRBV13 to TRBJ2-3, with TRBD1 matching 7 bases. The CDR3 is made up of 14 amino acids. After removal of 1 base from V and 4 bases from J, the junction contained 2 bases not matched to a gene. Germline V gene lookup returns CDR1 PRHDT and CDR2 FYEKMQ (reference sequence). The CDR3 DNA sequence: TGTGCCAGCAGCTTAGTAGGACAGGCAGATACGCAGTATTTT. Its protein is CASSLVGQADTQYF.

This chain uses TRBV7-9 with TRBJ2-3; D gene ambiguous. From germline, CDR1 is SEHNR and CDR2 FQNEAQ (reference sequence). The CDR3 loop spans 14 amino acids. V was pared by 2 bases and J by 4 bases, with 10 bases between. CDR3 DNA: TGTGCCAGCAGCTTATTGCCAGGCCCAGATACGCAGTATTTT. Its protein product is CASSLLPGPDTQYF.

V and J are TRBV5-1 and TRBJ2-1, with D perhaps TRBD2 (5 bases). The length of the CDR3 is 16 residues. The V end was cut by 2 bases, the J end by 6 bases, with 18 bases between. The germline V gene encodes CDR1 SGHRS and CDR2 YFSETQ. The CDR3, as DNA: TGCGCCAGCAGCTTCGATTTGGACTCGACCTCCAATGAGCAGTTCTTC. Protein sequence: CASSFDLDSTSNEQFF. The variable domain in full, with the rest retrieved from reference TRBV5-1 and TRBJ2-1, is KAGVTQTPRYLIKTRGQQVTLSCSPISGHRSVSWYQQTPGQGLQFLFEYFSETQRNKGNFPGRFSGRQFSNSRSEMNVSTLELGDSALYLCASSFDLDSTSNEQFFGPGTRLTVL.

V is TRBV11-3 and J is TRBJ2-4; no reliable D call. In germline, CDR1 is SGHNT, CDR2 YENEEA. Trimming took 1 base from V and 1 from J, leaving 14 bases between them. The CDR3 covers 17 residues. CDR3 DNA sequence: TGTGCCAGCAGCTTAGTTAAGGGCTCGGAGGCCAAAAACATTCAGTACTTC. It yields the protein CASSLVKGSEAKNIQYF.

The J gene is TRBJ2-3, the V gene TRBV4-2, with 15 bases that match TRBD2. CDR3 size: 17 residues. Germline CDR1 LGHNA, CDR2 YNFKEQ. The junction had 1 base not matched to a gene; V was cut back by 3 bases and J by 0 bases. CDR3 sequence reads: CASSQGLAGGSTDTQYF. The CDR3 DNA sequence: TGTGCCAGCAGCCAGGGACTAGCGGGGGGCAGCACAGATACGCAGTATTTT.

This clone was seen just once. The chain uses TRBV5-1 and TRBJ2-5, with a weak D call TRBD2 (5 bases). The CDR3 consists of 18 residues. The V gene's germline CDR1 is SGHRS and CDR2 YFSETQ. The V end lost 1 base, the J end lost 1 base, and 20 bases lay between the germline ends. The CDR3 is CASSLSGYSTPAQETQYF. CDR3 in DNA: TGCGCCAGCAGCTTGTCGGGGTATTCCACGCCGGCCCAAGAGACCCAGTACTTC.

This clone is a singleton in its sample. This chain connects TRBV14 to TRBJ2-1, with D unclear. V was cut by 2 bases and J by 10 bases, with 6 bases left in between. The germline V gene encodes CDR1 SGHDN and CDR2 FVKESK. The CDR3 has 11 amino acids. CDR3 residues: CASSQWSEQFF. The DNA for the CDR3 is TGTGCCAGCAGCCAATGGAGCGAGCAGTTCTTC.

The CDR3 bases are TGCGCCAGCAGCCTGGACAGGGGGAACTACAATGAGCAGTTCTTC. It is translated as CASSLDRGNYNEQFF. This chain joins TRBV5-1 and TRBJ2-1; 10 bases fit TRBD1. With 4 bases clipped from V and 3 bases from J, the junction kept 4 bases outside the gene matches. The CDR3 is 15 amino acids. Germline CDR1 reads SGHRS; CDR2 reads YFSETQ. Looking up the rest from reference TRBV5-1 and TRBJ2-1 gives the full variable domain: KAGVTQTPRYLIKTRGQQVTLSCSPISGHRSVSWYQQTPGQGLQFLFEYFSETQRNKGNFPGRFSGRQFSNSRSEMNVSTLELGDSALYLCASSLDRGNYNEQFFGPGTRLTVL.

This clone was seen more than once but under ten times. This chain uses TRBV10-3 with TRBJ2-2, with a possible D match to TRBD2 (6 bases). Germline V CDR1 and CDR2: ENHRY, SYGVKD. V dropped 6 bases and J dropped 7 bases, with 15 bases sitting between them. The CDR3 sequence is 14 residues long. CDR3 sequence (DNA): TGTGCCATCAGATCCAGTTCCGGGAGCGGGGAGCTGTTTTTT. Its protein is CAIRSSSGSGELFF.

This clone was seen only once. The chain combines TRBV5-5 with TRBJ2-7; 7 bases match TRBD2. The CDR3 is 14 residues long. Unmatched junction bases numbered 5, after V lost 4 bases and J lost 1 base. Per germline, CDR1 SGHKS and CDR2 YYEKEE (reference sequence). DNA for the CDR3: TGTGCCAGCAGCCTCCTTAGCGGGTCCTACGAGCAGTACTTC. Its translation is CASSLLSGSYEQYF.

The chain uses TRBV7-9 and TRBJ2-7; perhaps TRBD2 as D (6 bases). This CDR3 is built from 14 residues. V was shortened by 2 bases and J by 2 bases, with 10 bases between the two germline ends. Germline V gene data show CDR1 as SEHNR and CDR2 as FQNEAQ (reference sequence). The CDR3 nucleotides are TGTGCCAGCAGCTTAAGCGGGCCAACCTACGAGCAGTACTTC. Its protein is CASSLSGPTYEQYF.

V and J are TRBV15 and TRBJ2-7, with D possibly being TRBD1 (6 bases). CDR3 length: 13 residues. Trimming took 0 bases from V and 6 from J, leaving 9 bases between them. The germline V gene encodes CDR1 LNHNV and CDR2 YYDKDF (reference sequence). The CDR3 protein is CATSRDIRGEQYF. In DNA, the CDR3 is TGTGCCACCAGCAGAGATATCAGGGGCGAGCAGTACTTC. Based on the CDR3 plus reference TRBV15 and TRBJ2-7, the full variable domain is DAMVIQNPRYQVTQFGKPVTLSCSQTLNHNVMYWYQQKSSQAPKLLFHYYDKDFNNEADTPDNFQSRRPNTSFCFLDIRSPGLGDTAMYLCATSRDIRGEQYFGPGTRLTVT.

The chain combines TRBV5-1 with TRBJ2-3, with TRBD2 as a possible D gene (5 bases). Between the trimmed V and J ends, which lost 2 bases and 2 bases, there was a span of 15 bases. The CDR3 length is 16 residues. Germline CDR1 reads SGHRS; CDR2 reads YFSETQ. Here the CDR3 reads CASSLNPGSPTDTQYF. For the CDR3, the DNA is TGCGCCAGCAGCTTAAATCCGGGAAGTCCCACAGATACGCAGTATTTT.

The chain couples TRBV11-2 to TRBJ2-7; the D gene is possibly TRBD2 (5 bases). Per the germline V gene, CDR1 is SGHAT and CDR2 is FQNNGV. Trimming took off 5 bases at V and 2 bases at J, with 13 bases between the two ends. The length of the CDR3 is 14 residues. The CDR3 nucleotides read TGTGCCAGCAGCCCCCTTTGGGAGACCTACGAGCAGTACTTC. It specifies CASSPLWETYEQYF.

V gene TRBV5-6 combines with J gene TRBJ1-1, with D tentatively TRBD1 (5 bases). The CDR3 is made up of 15 amino acids. V was shortened by 4 bases and J by 4 bases, with 17 bases between the two germline ends. Looked up from germline, CDR1 is SGHDT and CDR2 is YYEEEE. This CDR3 reads CASSKTTDPGTEAFF. The DNA of the CDR3 is TGTGCCAGCAGCAAAACGACAGACCCGGGCACTGAAGCTTTCTTT.